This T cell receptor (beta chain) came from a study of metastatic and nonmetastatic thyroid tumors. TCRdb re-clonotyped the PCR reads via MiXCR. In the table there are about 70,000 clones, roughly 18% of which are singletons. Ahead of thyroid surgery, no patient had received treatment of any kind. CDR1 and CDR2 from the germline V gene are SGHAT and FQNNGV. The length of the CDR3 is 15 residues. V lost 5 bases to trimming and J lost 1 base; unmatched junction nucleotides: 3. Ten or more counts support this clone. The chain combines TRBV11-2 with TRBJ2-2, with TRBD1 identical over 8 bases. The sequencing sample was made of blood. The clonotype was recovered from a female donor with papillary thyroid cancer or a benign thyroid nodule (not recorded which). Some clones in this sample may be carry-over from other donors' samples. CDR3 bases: TGTGCCAGCAGCGCCGGACAGGGGAACACCGGGGAGCTGTTTTTT. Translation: CASSAGQGNTGELFF.